The next 6 T cell receptor beta chains were all read from a single sample in a study of blood T cell repertoires in COVID-19. Generated by immunoSEQ multiplex PCR, the TCRdb table keeps only in-frame clones and is missing some. The table records tens of thousands of clones, roughly nine tenths of them present only once. Sequencing was done on a sample of peripheral blood. Receptor source: a woman aged 45-65 years with active COVID-19.

The chain combines TRBV9 with TRBJ2-3; D is unclear. Trimming removed 0 bases at V and 2 bases at J, with 10 bases between. The CDR3 runs 15 residues. CDR1 is SGDLS, CDR2 YYNGEE, per germline. The CDR3 region has the DNA TGTGCCAGCAGCGTAGCTGTGAGTAACACAGATACGCAGTATTTT. Protein: CASSVAVSNTDTQYF.

The gene calls are TRBV4-1 and TRBJ2-1; 12 bases align to TRBD2. V dropped 0 bases and J dropped 3; count of bases not matched to a gene: 6. CDR1 is MGHRA, CDR2 YSYEKL, per germline. There are 18 residues in the CDR3. CDR3 protein: CASSQDASGRGGYNEQFF. CDR3 in DNA: TGCGCCAGCAGCCAAGATGCTAGCGGGAGGGGGGGCTACAATGAGCAGTTCTTC.

The chain carries TRBV3-1 (or the pseudogene TRBV3-2) and TRBJ2-3; TRBD2 is a possible D gene (7 bases). V was pared by 0 bases and J by 5 bases, with 18 bases between. This CDR3 comprises 17 residues. CDR1 is LGHDT and CDR2 is YNNKEL in the germline V gene (reference sequence). CDR3 loop: CASSQEQGRGWRDTQYF. CDR3 in DNA: TGTGCCAGCAGCCAAGAGCAGGGGAGGGGCTGGCGAGATACGCAGTATTTT.

This chain connects TRBV7-6 to TRBJ1-3; 7 nucleotides line up with TRBD1. CDR1 SGHVS and CDR2 FNYEAQ come from the germline V gene. Trimming cost V 5 bases and J 0 bases; bases outside gene matches: 13. The CDR3 extends over 18 amino acids. The CDR3 here is CASSPLLPTGISGNTIYF. In DNA, the CDR3 is TGTGCCAGCAGCCCACTCCTCCCGACAGGGATCTCTGGAAACACCATATATTTT.

This clone was counted once. The CDR3 reads CASSPPTLEKLFF. Written as DNA, the CDR3 is TGTGCCAGCAGTCCCCCCACCCTAGAAAAACTGTTTTTT. V gene TRBV28 combines with J gene TRBJ1-4; no definite D call. CDR1 and CDR2 from the germline V gene are MDHEN and SYDVKM. V was shortened by 5 bases and J by 8 bases, with 12 bases between the two germline ends. This CDR3 has 13 amino acids. Complete variable domain (other parts from reference TRBV28 and TRBJ1-4): DVKVTQSSRYLVKRTGEKVFLECVQDMDHENMFWYRQDPGLGLRLIYFSYDVKMKEKGDIPEGYSVSREKKERFSLILESASTNQTSMYLCASSPPTLEKLFFGSGTQLSVL.

This sequence joins TRBV5-1 and TRBJ2-1, with 15 bases fitting TRBD2. J lost 3 bases, V lost 3 bases, and 4 bases had no gene match. This CDR3 is 17 amino acids long. The germline V gene encodes CDR1 SGHRS and CDR2 YFSETQ. The CDR3 DNA follows: TGCGCCAGCAGCTGGGGACTAGCGGGAGGAAGCTACAATGAGCAGTTCTTC. It yields the protein CASSWGLAGGSYNEQFF. Drawing the rest from reference TRBV5-1 and TRBJ2-1, the complete variable domain is KAGVTQTPRYLIKTRGQQVTLSCSPISGHRSVSWYQQTPGQGLQFLFEYFSETQRNKGNFPGRFSGRQFSNSRSEMNVSTLELGDSALYLCASSWGLAGGSYNEQFFGPGTRLTVL.